These T cell receptor beta chains were read from a single sample in a study of identical twins. TCRdb reprocessed the 5' RACE reads via MiXCR and lists one record per CDR3 protein. Here the sample spans some 690,000 distinct CDR3 sequences, 21% being singletons. These data were likewise used in another study, on T cells expressing NK-cell markers.

The source material was PBMCs. These receptors were collected from a woman aged 18 to 35 in good health. CDR3s include the opening cysteine and the closing phenylalanine or tryptophan. A D gene is named only where the DNA matches it firmly. The listing skips clone size in some rows; elsewhere it reads once, few, many or a size class.

clone_size j_call v_call d_call cdr3_aa cdr3_nt
many TRBJ2-4 TRBV4-3 . CASSQDPPGAKNIQYF TGCGCCAGCAGCCAAGACCCGCCAGGGGCCAAAAACATTCAGTACTTC
. TRBJ2-7 TRBV6-5 . CASSYAQSSSYEQYF TGTGCCAGCAGTTACGCCCAGTCGAGCTCCTACGAGCAGTACTTC
. TRBJ2-7 TRBV12-3/TRBV12-4 TRBD2 CASTQGGRGYEQYF TGTGCCAGCACCCAGGGCGGGAGGGGCTACGAGCAGTACTTC
. TRBJ1-5 TRBV21-1 . CASSKKWAGQYQPQHF TGTGCCAGCAGCAAGAAGTGGGCGGGACAATATCAGCCCCAGCATTTT
. TRBJ1-6 TRBV13 . CASNRRGYNSPLHF TGTGCCAGCAACCGCCGAGGATATAATTCACCCCTCCACTTT
many TRBJ2-2 TRBV12-3/TRBV12-4 TRBD2 CASSLLAGGTGELFF TGTGCCAGCAGCTTACTAGCGGGGGGCACCGGGGAGCTGTTTTTT
many TRBJ2-2 TRBV5-1 . CASSLDTPGTGELFF TGCGCCAGCAGCCTGGACACCCCGGGGACCGGGGAGCTGTTTTTT
. TRBJ2-3 TRBV28 . CASSSAVRGGADTQYF TGTGCCAGCAGTTCCGCGGTTAGGGGCGGCGCAGATACGCAGTATTTT
many TRBJ1-5 TRBV20-1 . CSARDLRLLLNQPQHF TGCAGTGCTAGAGATCTGAGGCTACTTTTAAATCAGCCCCAGCATTTT
few TRBJ1-1 TRBV5-5 . CASSLEAGRAEAFF TGTGCCAGCAGCTTGGAAGCAGGGAGAGCTGAAGCTTTCTTT
few TRBJ1-2 TRBV20-1 . CSARDKENDPVNYGYTF TGCAGTGCTAGAGACAAGGAGAATGACCCCGTTAACTATGGCTACACCTTC
many TRBJ2-7 TRBV12-3/TRBV12-4 TRBD2 CAGTMRGNSYEQYF TGTGCCGGGACGATGCGGGGGAACTCCTACGAGCAGTACTTC
. TRBJ2-3 TRBV30 TRBD2 CAWNEAGGGDTQYF TGTGCCTGGAATGAGGCGGGAGGGGGAGATACGCAGTATTTT
few TRBJ1-1 TRBV5-1 . CASTFTGANTEAFF TGCGCCAGCACCTTTACGGGGGCCAACACTGAAGCTTTCTTT
. TRBJ1-1 TRBV12-3/TRBV12-4 . CASTPRRANTEAFF TGTGCCAGCACCCCGAGGCGGGCGAACACTGAAGCTTTCTTT
. TRBJ2-1 TRBV2 TRBD2 CASSFRLAGSRNEQFF TGTGCCAGCAGCTTTAGACTAGCGGGAAGTAGGAATGAGCAGTTCTTC
many TRBJ1-3 TRBV6-5 . CASSYSWTSYSGNTIYF TGTGCCAGCAGTTACAGCTGGACATCTTACTCTGGAAACACCATATATTTT
few TRBJ2-3 TRBV9 . CASKTSSTDTQYF TGTGCCAGCAAGACATCTAGCACAGATACGCAGTATTTT
many TRBJ1-1 TRBV12-3/TRBV12-4 . CASSLLGSFPNTEAFF TGTGCCAGCAGTTTACTGGGATCTTTTCCGAACACTGAAGCTTTCTTT
few TRBJ1-1 TRBV20-1 . CSASGGQYTEAFF TGCAGTGCTAGTGGCGGCCAGTACACTGAAGCTTTCTTT
. TRBJ2-2 TRBV20-1 . CSAPHVGPNTGELFF TGCAGTGCTCCTCATGTGGGTCCGAACACCGGGGAGCTGTTTTTT
few TRBJ1-2 TRBV20-1 TRBD1 CSARPWTGESNYGYTF TGCAGTGCTAGACCTTGGACAGGTGAAAGTAACTATGGCTACACCTTC
. TRBJ1-2 TRBV7-2 . CASSLWDGYTF TGTGCCAGCAGCTTATGGGACGGCTACACCTTC
. TRBJ2-4 TRBV5-1 TRBD1 CASSTGDRGPGIQYF TGCGCCAGCAGCACCGGAGACAGGGGTCCGGGCATTCAGTACTTC
few TRBJ2-3 TRBV20-1 . CSANPSGVGKDTQYF TGCAGTGCTAACCCTAGTGGGGTGGGGAAAGATACGCAGTATTTT
few TRBJ1-2 TRBV29-1 TRBD1 CSVFTGVSYGYTF TGCAGCGTTTTTACAGGGGTTAGCTATGGCTACACCTTC
. TRBJ1-1 TRBV5-1 TRBD1 CASSLRTGSITEAFF TGCGCCAGCAGCTTGCGGACAGGGTCTATCACTGAAGCTTTCTTT